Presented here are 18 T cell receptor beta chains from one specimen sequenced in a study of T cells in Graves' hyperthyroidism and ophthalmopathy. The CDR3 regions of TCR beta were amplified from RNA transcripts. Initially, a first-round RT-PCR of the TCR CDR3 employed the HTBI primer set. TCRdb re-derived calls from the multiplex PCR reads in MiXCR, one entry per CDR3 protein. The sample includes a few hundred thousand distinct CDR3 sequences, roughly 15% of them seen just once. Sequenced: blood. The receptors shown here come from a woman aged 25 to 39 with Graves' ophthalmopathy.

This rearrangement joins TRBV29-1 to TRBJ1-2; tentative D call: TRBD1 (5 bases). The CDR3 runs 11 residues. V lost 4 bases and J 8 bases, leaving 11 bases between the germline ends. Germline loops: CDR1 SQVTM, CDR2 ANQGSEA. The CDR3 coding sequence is TGCAGCGTTGTTCAGGGTCGGGGCTACACCTTC. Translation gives CSVVQGRGYTF.

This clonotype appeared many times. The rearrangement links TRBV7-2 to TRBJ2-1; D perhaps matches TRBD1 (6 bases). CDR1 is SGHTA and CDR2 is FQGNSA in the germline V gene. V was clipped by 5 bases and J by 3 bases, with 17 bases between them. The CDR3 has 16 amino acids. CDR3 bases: TGTGCCAGCAGCCCAGGGGTGGGAACTAACTACAATGAGCAGTTCTTC. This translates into CASSPGVGTNYNEQFF. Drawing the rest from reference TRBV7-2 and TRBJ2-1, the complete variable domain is GAGVSQSPSNKVTEKGKDVELRCDPISGHTALYWYRQSLGQGLEFLIYFQGNSAPDKSGLPSDRFSAERTGGSVSTLTIQRTQQEDSAVYLCASSPGVGTNYNEQFFGPGTRLTVL.

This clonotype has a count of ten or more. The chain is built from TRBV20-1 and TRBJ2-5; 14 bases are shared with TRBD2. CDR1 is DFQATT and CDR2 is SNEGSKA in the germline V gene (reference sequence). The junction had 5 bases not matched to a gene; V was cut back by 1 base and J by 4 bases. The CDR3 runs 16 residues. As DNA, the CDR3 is TGCAGTGCTAGAGGGACTAGCGGGGGGTTTCGAGAGACCCAGTACTTC. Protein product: CSARGTSGGFRETQYF.

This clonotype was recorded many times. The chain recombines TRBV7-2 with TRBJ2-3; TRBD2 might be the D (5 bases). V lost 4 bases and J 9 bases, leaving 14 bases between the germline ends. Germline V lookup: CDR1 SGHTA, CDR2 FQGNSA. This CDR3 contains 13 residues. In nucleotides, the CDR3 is TGTGCCAGCAGCTCGGGCGGACTCGGCACGCAGTATTTT. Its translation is CASSSGGLGTQYF.

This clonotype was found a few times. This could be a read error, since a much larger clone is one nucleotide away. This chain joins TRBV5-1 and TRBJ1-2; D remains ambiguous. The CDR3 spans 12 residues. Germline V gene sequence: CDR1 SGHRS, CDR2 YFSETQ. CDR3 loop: CVSSEMTDGYTF. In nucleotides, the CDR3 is TGCGTCAGCAGCGAAATGACCGATGGCTACACCTTC.

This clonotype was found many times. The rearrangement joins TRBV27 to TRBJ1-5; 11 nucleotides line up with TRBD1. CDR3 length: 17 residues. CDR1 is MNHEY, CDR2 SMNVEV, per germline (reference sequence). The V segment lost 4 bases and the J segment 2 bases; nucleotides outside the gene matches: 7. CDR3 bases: TGTGCCAGCAGTTCGGACAGGGGGCAAGTAGGCAATCAGCCCCAGCATTTT. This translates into CASSSDRGQVGNQPQHF.

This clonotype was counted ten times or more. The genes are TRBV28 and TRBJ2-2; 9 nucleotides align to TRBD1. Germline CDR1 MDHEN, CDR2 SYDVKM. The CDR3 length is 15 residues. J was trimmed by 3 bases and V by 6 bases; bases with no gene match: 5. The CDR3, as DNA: TGTGCCAGCAGATCGGACAGGGGTCACACCGGGGAGCTGTTTTTT. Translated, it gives CASRSDRGHTGELFF.

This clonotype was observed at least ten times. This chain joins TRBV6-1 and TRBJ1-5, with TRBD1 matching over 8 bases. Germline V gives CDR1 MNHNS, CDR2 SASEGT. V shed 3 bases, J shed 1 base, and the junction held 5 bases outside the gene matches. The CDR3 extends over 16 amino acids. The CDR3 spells CASSDNWTGSNQPQHF. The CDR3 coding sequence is TGTGCCAGCAGTGATAATTGGACAGGGAGCAATCAGCCCCAGCATTTT.

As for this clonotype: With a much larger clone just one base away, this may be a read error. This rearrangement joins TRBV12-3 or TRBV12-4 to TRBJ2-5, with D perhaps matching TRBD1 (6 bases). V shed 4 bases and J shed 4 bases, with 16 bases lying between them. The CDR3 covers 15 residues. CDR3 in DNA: TGTGCCAGCAGTTCCCCACAGGGTACTGCAGAGACCCAGTACTTC. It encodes CASSSPQGTAETQYF.

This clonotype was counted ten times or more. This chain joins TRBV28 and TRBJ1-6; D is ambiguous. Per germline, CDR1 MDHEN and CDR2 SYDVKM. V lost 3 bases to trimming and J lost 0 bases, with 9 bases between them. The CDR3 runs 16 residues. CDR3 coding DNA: TGTGCCAGCAGTTTGTTGAAAAGCTCCTATAATTCACCCCTCCACTTT. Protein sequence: CASSLLKSSYNSPLHF.

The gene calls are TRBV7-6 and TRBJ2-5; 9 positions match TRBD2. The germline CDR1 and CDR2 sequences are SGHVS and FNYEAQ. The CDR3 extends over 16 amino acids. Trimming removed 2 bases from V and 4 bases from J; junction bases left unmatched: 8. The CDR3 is CASSLSSGGLRETQYF. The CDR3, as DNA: TGTGCCAGCAGCTTATCCAGCGGGGGGTTGAGAGAGACCCAGTACTTC.

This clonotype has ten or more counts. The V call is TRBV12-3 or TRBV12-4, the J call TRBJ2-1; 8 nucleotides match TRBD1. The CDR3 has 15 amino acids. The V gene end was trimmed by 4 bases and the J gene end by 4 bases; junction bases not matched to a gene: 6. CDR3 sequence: CASSSRGLGYNEQFF. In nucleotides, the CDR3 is TGTGCCAGCAGTTCCAGGGGGCTCGGGTACAATGAGCAGTTCTTC.

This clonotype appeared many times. CDR3 region: CASSHGPADIQYF. Written as DNA, the CDR3 is TGTGCCAGCAGTCACGGTCCGGCGGACATTCAGTACTTC. The rearrangement links TRBV27 to TRBJ2-4, with unresolved D. CDR3 length: 13 amino acids. V gave up 5 bases and J gave up 8 bases, with 13 bases separating them. CDR1 is MNHEY, CDR2 SMNVEV, per germline (reference sequence).

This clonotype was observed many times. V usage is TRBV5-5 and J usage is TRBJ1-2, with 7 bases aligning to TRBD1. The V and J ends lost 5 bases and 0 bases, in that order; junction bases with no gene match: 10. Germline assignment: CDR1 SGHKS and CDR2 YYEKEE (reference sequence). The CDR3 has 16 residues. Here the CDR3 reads CASRWGRGATNYGYTF. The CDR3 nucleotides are TGTGCCAGCAGGTGGGGCAGGGGGGCTACTAACTATGGCTACACCTTC. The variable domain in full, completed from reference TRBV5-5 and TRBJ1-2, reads DAGVTQSPTHLIKTRGQQVTLRCSPISGHKSVSWYQQVLGQGPQFIFQYYEKEERGRGNFPDRFSARQFPNYSSELNVNALLLGDSALYLCASRWGRGATNYGYTFGSGTRLTVV.

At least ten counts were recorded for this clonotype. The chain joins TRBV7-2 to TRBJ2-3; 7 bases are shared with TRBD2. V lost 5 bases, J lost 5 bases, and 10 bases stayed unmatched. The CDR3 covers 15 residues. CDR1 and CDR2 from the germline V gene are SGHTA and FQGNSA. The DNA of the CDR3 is TGTGCCAGCAGCCCCTACCGGGGGGTTAGAGATACGCAGTATTTT. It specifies CASSPYRGVRDTQYF.

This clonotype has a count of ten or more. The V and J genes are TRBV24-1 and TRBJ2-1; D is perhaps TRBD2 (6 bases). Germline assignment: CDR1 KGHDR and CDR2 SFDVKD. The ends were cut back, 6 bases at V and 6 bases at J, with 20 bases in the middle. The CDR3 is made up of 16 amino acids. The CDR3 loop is CATSRYGGGALNEQFF. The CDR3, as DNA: TGTGCCACCAGTCGGTACGGCGGCGGGGCCCTCAATGAGCAGTTCTTC.

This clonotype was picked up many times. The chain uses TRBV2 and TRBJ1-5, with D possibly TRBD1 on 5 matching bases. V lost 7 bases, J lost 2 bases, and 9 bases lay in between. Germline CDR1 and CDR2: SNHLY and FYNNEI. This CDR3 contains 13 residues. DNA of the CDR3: TGTGCCAGCACTTGGGGCCGCAATCAGCCCCAGCATTTT. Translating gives CASTWGRNQPQHF.

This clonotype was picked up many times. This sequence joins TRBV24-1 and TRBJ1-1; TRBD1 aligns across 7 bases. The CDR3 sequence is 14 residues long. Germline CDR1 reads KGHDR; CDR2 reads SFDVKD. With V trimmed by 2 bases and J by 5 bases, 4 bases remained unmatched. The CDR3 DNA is TGTGCCACCAGTGATTCAGGGGGGTCAACTGAAGCTTTCTTT. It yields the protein CATSDSGGSTEAFF.